These 12 T cell receptor beta chains were sequenced from one sample in a study of cytomegalovirus exposure and HLA in healthy donors. PCR involved 60 Vbeta and 13 Jbeta primers. Assay: immunoSEQ multiplex PCR; the TCRdb copy retains only in-frame clones and omits some. This sample contains 200,000 or so clones. Sequencing was performed on PBMCs. These receptors all come from a girl aged 2-10 years in good health and CMV-seropositive.

CDR3 DNA: TGTGCCAGTAGTAGCGGGAGGGCCGGGGAGACCCAGTACTTC. Its protein is CASSSGRAGETQYF. V usage is TRBV19 and J usage is TRBJ2-5; 9 bases are shared with TRBD2. V lost 4 bases, J lost 5 bases, and 5 bases stayed unmatched. Germline V lookup: CDR1 LNHDA, CDR2 SQIVND (reference sequence). This CDR3 has 14 residues.

This chain uses TRBV11-1 with TRBJ2-3; the D is unclear. The CDR3 consists of 15 residues. Trimming cost V 1 base and J 2 bases, with 10 bases left between them. In germline, CDR1 is SGHAT, CDR2 FQDESV (reference sequence). The DNA for the CDR3 is TGTGCCAGCAGCTTAGGAGTTCAAGACACAGATACGCAGTATTTT. Amino acid sequence: CASSLGVQDTDTQYF.

This chain joins TRBV7-9 and TRBJ1-1, with a possible D match to TRBD1 (5 bases). This CDR3 is 14 amino acids long. Between the trimmed V and J ends, which lost 1 base and 0 bases, there was a span of 6 bases. Germline assignment: CDR1 SEHNR and CDR2 FQNEAQ (reference sequence). The CDR3 DNA reads as TGTGCCAGCAGCTTAGGGGGGGTGAACACTGAAGCTTTCTTT. This gives the protein CASSLGGVNTEAFF.

J is TRBJ1-2 and V is TRBV9, with D unresolved. The CDR3 totals 15 residues. Trimming removed 0 bases at V and 6 bases at J, with 15 bases between. In germline, CDR1 is SGDLS, CDR2 YYNGEE. The CDR3 sequence is CASSVAIDSVDGYTF. CDR3 DNA: TGTGCCAGCAGCGTAGCTATTGACTCGGTTGATGGCTACACCTTC.

The J gene is TRBJ2-7, the V gene TRBV28; a possible D gene is TRBD1 (5 bases). The V and J ends lost 8 bases and 0 bases respectively, with 17 bases between them. Germline CDR1 reads MDHEN; CDR2 reads SYDVKM. This CDR3 region has 15 residues. CDR3 region: CASHPQGRVSYEQYF. CDR3 bases: TGTGCCAGCCATCCCCAGGGTCGGGTCTCCTACGAGCAGTACTTC.

V gene TRBV5-4 combines with J gene TRBJ2-7; 9 nucleotides align to TRBD2. The germline V gene has CDR1 SGHNT and CDR2 YYREEE (reference sequence). V lost 7 bases to trimming and J lost 2 bases; unmatched junction nucleotides: 13. CDR3 length: 16 residues. The CDR3 here is CASALKSGRPTYEQYF. CDR3 in DNA: TGTGCCAGCGCCCTTAAGAGCGGGAGGCCCACCTACGAGCAGTACTTC.

This rearrangement joins TRBV27 to TRBJ2-1; a possible D gene is TRBD2 (5 bases). CDR1 is MNHEY, CDR2 SMNVEV, per germline (reference sequence). This CDR3 is 16 amino acids long. V lost 3 bases and J lost 6, with 18 bases in between. The CDR3 nucleotides read TGTGCCAGCAGTTTTGACACGGGGATTTACCTCAATGAGCAGTTCTTC. Its translation: CASSFDTGIYLNEQFF.

The chain uses TRBV11-2 and TRBJ2-1, with 13 positions matching TRBD2. Germline lookup yields CDR1 SGHAT and CDR2 FQNNGV. CDR3 length equals 18 residues. With 4 bases clipped from V and 0 bases from J, the junction kept 6 bases outside the gene matches. CDR3 residues: CASSSLGLAGTSYNEQFF. The CDR3 DNA sequence: TGTGCCAGCAGCTCCTTGGGACTAGCGGGGACCTCCTACAATGAGCAGTTCTTC. Combining the CDR3 with reference TRBV11-2 and TRBJ2-1 gives the whole variable domain EAGVAQSPRYKIIEKRQSVAFWCNPISGHATLYWYQQILGQGPKLLIQFQNNGVVDDSQLPKDRFSAERLKGVDSTLKIQPAKLEDSAVYLCASSSLGLAGTSYNEQFFGPGTRLTVL.

V usage is TRBV10-2 and J usage is TRBJ1-1; weak D call: TRBD1 (5 bases). Trimming cost V 5 bases and J 2 bases, with 15 bases left between them. The length of the CDR3 is 15 residues. Germline V CDR1 and CDR2: WSHSY, SAAADI. The DNA of the CDR3 is TGCGCCAGCAGTCTGCCAGGGTATCGAAACACTGAAGCTTTCTTT. Translating it yields CASSLPGYRNTEAFF.

V gene TRBV10-3 combines with J gene TRBJ1-1; D is possibly TRBD1 (5 bases). The CDR3 totals 13 residues. The V gene lost 6 bases and the J gene lost 1 base, with 9 bases spanning the gap. The germline V gene has CDR1 ENHRY and CDR2 SYGVKD. The CDR3 DNA follows: TGTGCCATCAGGTCGACAGAGAACACTGAAGCTTTCTTT. Its translation: CAIRSTENTEAFF.

This chain links TRBV5-5 with TRBJ2-7; possible D gene TRBD2, 5 bases. CDR1 is SGHKS, CDR2 YYEKEE, per germline (reference sequence). CDR3 length: 14 amino acids. The V gene lost 0 bases and the J gene lost 1 base, with 8 bases spanning the gap. The CDR3 DNA follows: TGTGCCAGCAGCTTGGTTGGCGGGTCCTACGAGCAGTACTTC. Its translation is CASSLVGGSYEQYF.

As DNA, the CDR3 is TGCGCCAGCAGCTGGACCGGGACAGGGGCCTACGAGCAGTACTTC. Protein product: CASSWTGTGAYEQYF. The chain uses TRBV5-1 and TRBJ2-7; 10 nucleotides align to TRBD1. The CDR3 totals 15 residues. CDR1 is SGHRS, CDR2 YFSETQ, per germline. The trim removed 3 bases at V and 2 bases at J, leaving 5 bases unmatched.